A selection of T cell receptor beta chains follows, all from one sample in a study of radiotherapy plus CTLA-4 blockade in lung cancer. Sequencing was performed with immunoSEQ multiplex PCR; in TCRdb, only in-frame clones are kept and a portion is missing. The data show roughly 59,000 clones, 72% seen once. Sequencing was performed on peripheral blood, taken from a patient treated with radiotherapy plus ipilimumab. The receptors stem from a human donor with non-small cell lung cancer whose response to radiotherapy plus ipilimumab could not be evaluated. CDR3s include the opening cysteine and the closing phenylalanine or tryptophan. The D gene is left open where the match is weak. Size is stated for part of the rows, as once, few or many counts, or as a class when the clone is expanded.

clone_size j_call v_call d_call cdr3_aa cdr3_nt
few TRBJ1-1 TRBV5-4 . CASSLSAGETEAFF TGTGCCAGCAGCTTGTCAGCAGGGGAGACTGAAGCTTTCTTT
few TRBJ2-1 TRBV7-9 TRBD2 CASSPSGNNEQFF TGTGCCAGCAGCCCTAGCGGAAACAATGAGCAGTTCTTC
. TRBJ2-7 TRBV15 . CATSPRVSYEQYF TGTGCCACCAGCCCCCGGGTCTCCTACGAGCAGTACTTC
. TRBJ1-2 TRBV7-8 . CASSLDRMNYGYTF TGTGCCAGCAGCTTAGACAGGATGAACTATGGCTACACCTTC
. TRBJ2-2 TRBV2 TRBD2 CASRVTSGRNTGELFF TGTGCCAGCAGGGTGACTAGCGGGAGGAACACCGGGGAGCTGTTTTTT
. TRBJ2-3 TRBV27 . CASSLSLQGSADTQYF TGTGCCAGCAGTTTATCCTTACAGGGTAGCGCAGATACGCAGTATTTT
. TRBJ1-2 TRBV10-3 . CAISASGENYGYTF TGTGCCATCAGTGCCTCAGGGGAGAACTATGGCTACACCTTC
. TRBJ2-5 TRBV6-5 . CASRTGETQYF TGTGCCAGCAGAACGGGAGAGACCCAGTACTTC
. TRBJ1-2 TRBV2 TRBD1 CASSSDGTGTGYTF TGTGCCAGCAGTTCCGACGGGACAGGGACTGGCTACACCTTC
. TRBJ1-2 TRBV10-3 TRBD1 CAISESRQGESAAGYTF TGTGCCATCAGTGAGAGTAGGCAGGGGGAGTCTGCGGCTGGCTACACCTTC
once TRBJ2-7 TRBV1 . CTSSPGVDYEQYF TGCACCAGCAGCCCCGGGGTTGACTACGAGCAGTACTTC
. TRBJ2-2 TRBV19 . CAIRQDANTGELFF TGTGCCATCCGACAGGACGCGAACACCGGGGAGCTGTTTTTT
. TRBJ2-7 TRBV28 . CASIGSLTSYRQYF TGTGCCAGCATCGGGAGTTTAACGTCATATAGGCAGTACTTC
. TRBJ1-4 TRBV5-4 . CASSSQGNRVEKLFF TGTGCCAGCAGTTCTCAGGGGAATCGGGTTGAAAAACTGTTTTTT
. TRBJ2-2 TRBV6-5 . CASTLGGGFGGELFF TGTGCCAGCACGCTGGGGGGAGGCTTTGGCGGGGAGCTGTTTTTT
. TRBJ2-3 TRBV2 TRBD2 CATTGTSGSTDTQYF TGTGCCACCACCGGGACTAGCGGTAGCACAGATACGCAGTATTTT
. TRBJ1-3 TRBV15 . CATLSGSGNTIYF TGTGCCACCCTCTCCGGGTCTGGAAACACCATATATTTT
. TRBJ1-6 TRBV5-1 . CASSLGTENSPLHF TGCGCCAGCAGCTTGGGGACAGAGAATTCACCCCTCCACTTT
. TRBJ1-1 TRBV19 . CASTRNTEAFF TGTGCCAGTACCAGGAACACTGAAGCTTTCTTT
. TRBJ2-5 TRBV2 . CASNQGAMQETQYF TGTGCCAGCAACCAAGGGGCTATGCAAGAGACCCAGTACTTC
. TRBJ1-2 TRBV11-1 . CASSPGPNYGYTF TGTGCCAGCAGCCCCGGTCCTAACTATGGCTACACCTTC
few TRBJ2-7 TRBV27 . CASSLLFEYGGLRLEQYF TGTGCCAGCAGTTTATTATTCGAGTATGGGGGCCTACGATTGGAGCAGTACTTC
. TRBJ1-6 TRBV27 . CASSFGHPRNSPLHF TGTGCCAGCAGTTTTGGGCACCCAAGGAATTCACCCCTCCACTTT
. TRBJ2-5 TRBV7-2 . CASSPGAGGRVTQYF TGTGCCAGCTCCCCGGGGGCAGGGGGGAGAGTGACCCAGTACTTC
few TRBJ1-6 TRBV11-1 . CASSFKGNNSPLHF TGTGCCAGCAGCTTTAAGGGGAACAATTCACCCCTCCACTTT
. TRBJ2-7 TRBV7-2 TRBD1 CASSLVQGAYEQYF TGTGCCAGCAGCTTAGTCCAGGGGGCGTACGAGCAGTACTTC
. TRBJ1-2 TRBV6-5 . CASSYEDPREGGYTF TGTGCCAGCAGTTACGAAGACCCCAGGGAAGGTGGCTACACCTTC
. TRBJ1-1 TRBV29-1 TRBD1 CSVPGQGNTEAFF TGCAGCGTCCCGGGACAGGGGAACACTGAAGCTTTCTTT
. TRBJ2-7 TRBV11-3 . CASSLGISPGNSYEQYF TGTGCCAGCAGCTTAGGTATATCGCCGGGGAACTCCTACGAGCAGTACTTC
few TRBJ1-4 TRBV9 TRBD1 CASSRGQGDEKLFF TGTGCCAGCAGCCGGGGACAGGGGGATGAAAAACTGTTTTTT
. TRBJ2-3 TRBV4-3 . CASSQEFPAVTSTDTQYF TGCGCCAGCAGCCAAGAATTCCCCGCTGTCACTAGCACAGATACGCAGTATTTT
. TRBJ2-7 TRBV6-1 TRBD1 CASRPSQGAHVEQYF TGTGCCAGCAGGCCCTCACAGGGGGCGCATGTAGAGCAGTACTTC
. TRBJ2-2 TRBV2 . CASIGYGELFF TGTGCCAGCATCGGGTACGGGGAGCTGTTTTTT
once TRBJ2-1 TRBV5-1 TRBD2 CASSPELAGVDEQFF TGCGCCAGCAGCCCCGAACTAGCGGGAGTGGATGAGCAGTTCTTC
. TRBJ2-1 TRBV11-3 TRBD2 CASSVLGGAYNEQFF TGTGCCAGCAGTGTCCTGGGGGGGGCCTACAATGAGCAGTTCTTC